These 3 T cell receptor beta chains share one sample of origin, sequenced in a study of blood T cell repertoires in COVID-19. Produced via immunoSEQ multiplex PCR; TCRdb's table is partial and in-frame only. This table holds a few hundred thousand clones, 86% found once. Sample: peripheral blood. These receptors were taken from a man aged 60-69 years with acute or convalescent COVID-19.

The rearrangement uses TRBV28 and TRBJ2-2, with 13 bases aligning to TRBD2. V shed 2 bases and J 6 bases; nucleotides not matched to a gene: 9. This CDR3 spans 18 amino acids. The germline gives CDR1 MDHEN, CDR2 SYDVKM. DNA for the CDR3: TGTGCCAGCAGTTTAAGGGGACTAGCGGGACCGGTCTCCGGGGAGCTGTTTTTT. This codes for CASSLRGLAGPVSGELFF. The full variable domain, in which reference TRBV28 and TRBJ2-2 provide the parts outside the CDR3, is DVKVTQSSRYLVKRTGEKVFLECVQDMDHENMFWYRQDPGLGLRLIYFSYDVKMKEKGDIPEGYSVSREKKERFSLILESASTNQTSMYLCASSLRGLAGPVSGELFFGEGSRLTVL.

This rearrangement joins TRBV6-5 to TRBJ1-5; the match to TRBD1 covers 9 bases. The V and J ends lost 6 bases and 1 base, in that order; junction bases with no gene match: 4. Germline V gives CDR1 MNHEY, CDR2 SVGAGI. The CDR3 is 15 residues long. The CDR3: CASSPTGGSNQPQHF. DNA of the CDR3: TGTGCCAGCAGCCCGACAGGGGGGAGCAATCAGCCCCAGCATTTT.

The chain employs TRBV10-3 and TRBJ2-1, with TRBD2 identical over 15 bases. Germline CDR1 reads ENHRY; CDR2 reads SYGVKD. The junction had 3 bases not matched to a gene; V was cut back by 10 bases and J by 8 bases. The CDR3 is 13 amino acids. The CDR3 loop is CATGLAGGHEQFF. In DNA, the CDR3 is TGTGCCACGGGACTAGCGGGGGGTCATGAGCAGTTCTTC.